The 5 T cell receptor beta chains given below trace back to one sample, sequenced in a study of CD4 T cells in relation to SARS-CoV-2 and coronaviruses (dated by TCRdb to the early 2020s). CD4+ T cells from unexposed donors were collected before the COVID-19 pandemic (2011-2018). The EasySep CD4+ T cell isolation kit was used to isolate CD4+ T cells once the cultures had run for roughly eleven days. The method was the immunoSEQ multiplex PCR assay. TCRdb took over this immuneACCESS table, retaining in-frame rearrangements with V and J assigned. Such tables are incomplete; in checked studies, under half of the missing clones stem from an unresolved V gene, and the remainder is unexplained. In this sample the table shows 20,000 to 25,000 clones, around 74% of which occur a single time. Around an eighth of the sample lies in the top ten. The antigens for these receptors are not known. Sample: CD4+ T cells from PBMCs, cultured in vitro. All receptors come from a human donor in good health.

The rearrangement links TRBV21-1 to TRBJ1-2; TRBD1, the table's D call, was not compared with the DNA. TRBV21-1 is assigned pseudogene status. The CDR3 spans 15 residues. Written as DNA, the CDR3 is TGTGCCAGCAGCAAAGCGCTTACCCAGGGTTGCGGCTACACCTTC. Amino acids: CASSKALTQGCGYTF.

This rearrangement joins TRBV6-4 to TRBJ2-6, with TRBD2 matching over 11 bases. This CDR3 region has 17 residues. The V gene's germline CDR1 is MRHNA and CDR2 SNTAGT. V dropped 4 bases and J dropped 0; count of bases not matched to a gene: 2. CDR3 in amino acids: CASSAGTSGSGANVLTF. Here the CDR3 DNA reads TGTGCCAGCAGTGCCGGGACTAGCGGCTCTGGGGCCAACGTCCTGACTTTC.

V usage is TRBV5-1 and J usage is TRBJ1-4; D is unresolved. This CDR3 has 15 amino acids. Trimming cost V 0 bases and J 5 bases, with 11 bases left between them. Germline CDR1 reads SGHRS; CDR2 reads YFSETQ. CDR3 sequence: CASSLAWTPNEKLFF. For the CDR3, the DNA is TGCGCCAGCAGCTTGGCTTGGACGCCAAATGAAAAACTGTTTTTT.

This clone turned up a few times. The chain recombines TRBV18 with TRBJ1-1; D unresolved. The CDR3 length is 17 residues. Germline CDR1 reads KGHSH; CDR2 reads LQKENI. Trimming removed 2 bases at V and 1 base at J, with 17 bases between. The CDR3 loop reads CASSPVMGARENTEAFF. In DNA form, the CDR3 reads TGTGCCAGCTCACCAGTCATGGGAGCAAGGGAGAACACTGAAGCTTTCTTT.

V is TRBV20-1 and J is TRBJ1-2; D is uncertain. The CDR3 runs to 11 residues. The V end was cut by 1 base, the J end by 0 bases, with 0 bases between. Germline CDR1 is DFQATT and CDR2 is SNEGSKA (reference sequence). CDR3 in amino acids: CSARANYGYTF. The CDR3 bases are TGCAGTGCTAGAGCTAACTATGGCTACACCTTC.